Listed below are T cell receptor beta chains from one sample, sequenced in a study of blood T cell repertoires in COVID-19. Clones were sequenced by immunoSEQ multiplex PCR, and TCRdb holds only the in-frame ones, with some missing. The sample has some 200,000 clones; about 88% are singletons. Sequences were obtained from peripheral blood. These receptors were taken from a man aged 45-60 years with COVID-19, enrolled during active disease. Each CDR3 is given with its conserved first and last residue. Fields, in order: D gene, clone size, V gene, J gene, CDR3 length, CDR3 protein, CDR3 DNA. A D gene is named only where the DNA matches it firmly. Clone sizes are given selectively: once, few, many, or a class where the clone is expanded.

d_call: NA
clone_size: few
v_call: TRBV7-9
j_call: TRBJ1-2
cdr3_length: 12
cdr3_aa: CASSPRADGYTF
cdr3_nt: TGTGCCAGCAGCCCCAGAGCGGATGGCTACACCTTC

d_call: TRBD2
clone_size: NA
v_call: TRBV27
j_call: TRBJ2-7
cdr3_length: 18
cdr3_aa: CASSSGRGLAGGTYEQYF
cdr3_nt: TGTGCCAGCAGTTCCGGCCGGGGACTAGCGGGGGGGACCTACGAGCAGTACTTC

d_call: NA
clone_size: NA
v_call: TRBV9
j_call: TRBJ1-2
cdr3_length: 15
cdr3_aa: CASSAGRQRADGYTF
cdr3_nt: TGTGCCAGCAGCGCCGGAAGGCAGAGGGCCGATGGCTACACCTTC

d_call: TRBD2
clone_size: NA
v_call: TRBV7-8
j_call: TRBJ2-3
cdr3_length: 14
cdr3_aa: CATRAGGPSDTQYF
cdr3_nt: TGTGCCACTAGAGCGGGAGGGCCCTCAGATACGCAGTATTTT

d_call: NA
clone_size: NA
v_call: TRBV28
j_call: TRBJ1-6
cdr3_length: 12
cdr3_aa: CASSPGNSPLHF
cdr3_nt: TGTGCCAGCAGCCCAGGGAATTCACCCCTCCACTTT

d_call: NA
clone_size: NA
v_call: TRBV19
j_call: TRBJ2-7
cdr3_length: 14
cdr3_aa: CASSIQGSSYEQYF
cdr3_nt: TGTGCCAGTAGTATTCAGGGCAGCTCCTACGAGCAGTACTTC

d_call: TRBD1
clone_size: few
v_call: TRBV24-1
j_call: TRBJ2-4
cdr3_length: 17
cdr3_aa: CATSDLGTGLAKNIQYF
cdr3_nt: TGTGCCACCAGTGACCTAGGGACAGGGTTAGCCAAAAACATTCAGTACTTC

d_call: NA
clone_size: NA
v_call: TRBV5-6
j_call: TRBJ1-5
cdr3_length: 15
cdr3_aa: CASSFTDNSNQPQHF
cdr3_nt: TGTGCCAGCAGCTTTACGGACAATAGCAATCAGCCCCAGCATTTT

d_call: NA
clone_size: once
v_call: TRBV6-4
j_call: TRBJ1-5
cdr3_length: 14
cdr3_aa: CASSDSEGGQPQHF
cdr3_nt: TGTGCCAGCAGTGACTCGGAGGGGGGGCAGCCCCAGCATTTT

d_call: NA
clone_size: NA
v_call: TRBV7-3
j_call: TRBJ2-5
cdr3_length: 14
cdr3_aa: CASSATGGEETQYF
cdr3_nt: TGTGCCAGCAGCGCTACAGGGGGGGAAGAGACCCAGTACTTC

d_call: NA
clone_size: NA
v_call: TRBV11-2
j_call: TRBJ1-3
cdr3_length: 15
cdr3_aa: CASSLDGQTGNTIYF
cdr3_nt: TGTGCCAGCAGCTTAGATGGGCAGACTGGAAACACCATATATTTT

d_call: TRBD2
clone_size: NA
v_call: TRBV7-3
j_call: TRBJ2-1
cdr3_length: 16
cdr3_aa: CASSLTGAGGLGEQFF
cdr3_nt: TGTGCCAGCAGCTTAACGGGAGCGGGAGGGTTGGGTGAGCAGTTCTTC

d_call: NA
clone_size: NA
v_call: TRBV24-1
j_call: TRBJ2-5
cdr3_length: 12
cdr3_aa: CAIGTTEETQYF
cdr3_nt: TGTGCCATAGGGACAACCGAAGAGACCCAGTACTTC

d_call: NA
clone_size: NA
v_call: TRBV10-2
j_call: TRBJ2-1
cdr3_length: 15
cdr3_aa: CASSEQATAYNEQFF
cdr3_nt: TGCGCCAGCAGTGAACAGGCTACAGCTTACAATGAGCAGTTCTTC

d_call: NA
clone_size: few
v_call: TRBV5-5
j_call: TRBJ1-1
cdr3_length: 14
cdr3_aa: CASSPVGRSSEAFF
cdr3_nt: TGTGCCAGCAGCCCCGTGGGGAGGTCGAGTGAAGCTTTCTTT

d_call: NA
clone_size: NA
v_call: TRBV4-3
j_call: TRBJ1-1
cdr3_length: 14
cdr3_aa: CASSQEAGNTEAFF
cdr3_nt: TGCGCCAGCAGCCAAGAGGCTGGGAACACTGAAGCTTTCTTT

d_call: NA
clone_size: NA
v_call: TRBV5-1
j_call: TRBJ1-4
cdr3_length: 16
cdr3_aa: CASSLPPGGGGEKLFF
cdr3_nt: TGCGCCAGCAGCTTGCCCCCGGGAGGGGGGGGTGAAAAACTGTTTTTT

d_call: TRBD1
clone_size: NA
v_call: TRBV6-5
j_call: TRBJ2-3
cdr3_length: 15
cdr3_aa: CASRAAGGRTDTQYF
cdr3_nt: TGTGCCAGCAGGGCCGCAGGGGGCCGCACAGATACGCAGTATTTT

d_call: TRBD1
clone_size: once
v_call: TRBV5-6
j_call: TRBJ2-5
cdr3_length: 15
cdr3_aa: CASSQTGQGGETQYF
cdr3_nt: TGTGCCAGCAGTCAAACGGGACAGGGTGGTGAGACCCAGTACTTC

d_call: TRBD2
clone_size: NA
v_call: TRBV18
j_call: TRBJ2-3
cdr3_length: 16
cdr3_aa: CASSRTQTSVTDTQYF
cdr3_nt: TGTGCCAGCTCACGAACCCAGACTAGCGTAACAGATACGCAGTATTTT

d_call: TRBD1
clone_size: NA
v_call: TRBV6-1
j_call: TRBJ1-1
cdr3_length: 16
cdr3_aa: CASRELGTGGPVEAFF
cdr3_nt: TGTGCCAGCAGAGAATTAGGGACAGGGGGCCCCGTGGAAGCTTTCTTT

d_call: TRBD1
clone_size: NA
v_call: TRBV7-3
j_call: TRBJ1-1
cdr3_length: 18
cdr3_aa: CASSLTGQQGFVNTEAFF
cdr3_nt: TGTGCCAGCAGCTTAACAGGCCAACAGGGGTTTGTGAACACTGAAGCTTTCTTT

d_call: TRBD2
clone_size: NA
v_call: TRBV6-2/TRBV6-3
j_call: TRBJ2-1
cdr3_length: 18
cdr3_aa: CASSLGLAGETFWNEQFF
cdr3_nt: TGTGCCAGCAGCCTCGGACTAGCGGGCGAAACCTTTTGGAATGAGCAGTTCTTC

d_call: TRBD2
clone_size: NA
v_call: TRBV4-1
j_call: TRBJ2-1
cdr3_length: 16
cdr3_aa: CASSQETSGYDNEQFF
cdr3_nt: TGCGCCAGCAGCCAAGAGACTAGCGGGTACGACAATGAGCAGTTCTTC

d_call: NA
clone_size: NA
v_call: TRBV24-1
j_call: TRBJ1-1
cdr3_length: 13
cdr3_aa: CATRGRGGTEAFF
cdr3_nt: TGTGCCACCAGGGGGAGGGGGGGCACTGAAGCTTTCTTT

d_call: NA
clone_size: NA
v_call: TRBV29-1
j_call: TRBJ2-5
cdr3_length: 13
cdr3_aa: CSVEQGNQETQYF
cdr3_nt: TGCAGCGTTGAGCAGGGAAATCAAGAGACCCAGTACTTC

d_call: TRBD2
clone_size: NA
v_call: TRBV19
j_call: TRBJ2-2
cdr3_length: 18
cdr3_aa: CASRPGLAGPPNTGELFF
cdr3_nt: TGTGCCAGTAGGCCAGGACTAGCGGGACCGCCGAACACCGGGGAGCTGTTTTTT

d_call: NA
clone_size: NA
v_call: TRBV5-4
j_call: TRBJ2-4
cdr3_length: 18
cdr3_aa: CASSLEGVGTSAKNIQYF
cdr3_nt: TGTGCCAGCAGCTTGGAGGGGGTCGGGACCTCGGCCAAAAACATTCAGTACTTC

d_call: TRBD2
clone_size: NA
v_call: TRBV5-1
j_call: TRBJ2-3
cdr3_length: 16
cdr3_aa: CASSPSAGGGADTQYF
cdr3_nt: TGCGCCAGCAGCCCGTCGGCGGGAGGAGGGGCAGATACGCAGTATTTT

d_call: NA
clone_size: NA
v_call: TRBV24-1
j_call: TRBJ2-5
cdr3_length: 14
cdr3_aa: CATSDFPRQETQYF
cdr3_nt: TGTGCCACCAGTGATTTTCCGAGGCAAGAGACCCAGTACTTC

d_call: TRBD1
clone_size: NA
v_call: TRBV10-2
j_call: TRBJ1-1
cdr3_length: 14
cdr3_aa: CASRRGQGEYEAFF
cdr3_nt: TGCGCCAGCAGACGTGGACAGGGCGAATATGAAGCTTTCTTT

d_call: NA
clone_size: NA
v_call: TRBV23-1
j_call: TRBJ2-7
cdr3_length: 10
cdr3_aa: CATPRDEQYF
cdr3_nt: TGCGCCACACCCAGGGACGAGCAGTACTTC

d_call: NA
clone_size: few
v_call: TRBV19
j_call: TRBJ2-7
cdr3_length: 12
cdr3_aa: CASSTDNYEQYF
cdr3_nt: TGTGCCAGTAGTACGGACAACTACGAGCAGTACTTC

d_call: TRBD1
clone_size: NA
v_call: TRBV10-3
j_call: TRBJ2-5
cdr3_length: 15
cdr3_aa: CAISDVDRVTETQYF
cdr3_nt: TGTGCCATCAGTGACGTGGACAGGGTGACCGAGACCCAGTACTTC

d_call: NA
clone_size: NA
v_call: TRBV4-1
j_call: TRBJ2-1
cdr3_length: 16
cdr3_aa: CASSQEGRRRGNEQFF
cdr3_nt: TGCGCCAGCAGCCAAGAAGGCCGGAGGCGGGGTAATGAGCAGTTCTTC

d_call: NA
clone_size: NA
v_call: TRBV5-6
j_call: TRBJ1-6
cdr3_length: 14
cdr3_aa: CASSRAPQGSPLHF
cdr3_nt: TGTGCCAGCAGCAGGGCCCCTCAGGGATCACCCCTCCACTTT

d_call: NA
clone_size: NA
v_call: TRBV7-6
j_call: TRBJ2-1
cdr3_length: 17
cdr3_aa: CASSLAQGLSSYNEQFF
cdr3_nt: TGTGCCAGCAGCTTAGCGCAGGGGTTGAGCTCCTACAATGAGCAGTTCTTC

d_call: TRBD1
clone_size: NA
v_call: TRBV14
j_call: TRBJ1-2
cdr3_length: 16
cdr3_aa: CASSQVPGQGSSGYTF
cdr3_nt: TGTGCCAGCAGCCAAGTCCCGGGACAGGGGAGCTCTGGCTACACCTTC

d_call: TRBD2
clone_size: few
v_call: TRBV19
j_call: TRBJ2-3
cdr3_length: 17
cdr3_aa: CASSPISGRAGTDTQYF
cdr3_nt: TGTGCCAGTAGTCCGATTAGCGGGAGGGCGGGCACAGATACGCAGTATTTT

d_call: NA
clone_size: NA
v_call: TRBV6-1
j_call: TRBJ2-5
cdr3_length: 17
cdr3_aa: CASSEASPSPPSSTQYF
cdr3_nt: TGTGCCAGCAGTGAAGCCTCCCCTAGCCCTCCTTCTTCAACCCAGTACTTC

d_call: TRBD1
clone_size: NA
v_call: TRBV10-2
j_call: TRBJ2-7
cdr3_length: 15
cdr3_aa: CASSAWDRGFYEQYF
cdr3_nt: TGCGCCAGCAGTGCCTGGGACAGGGGATTCTACGAGCAGTACTTC

d_call: TRBD2
clone_size: once
v_call: TRBV5-4
j_call: TRBJ2-2
cdr3_length: 14
cdr3_aa: CASSYGGAYGELFF
cdr3_nt: TGTGCCAGCAGCTACGGGGGGGCGTATGGGGAGCTGTTTTTT

d_call: NA
clone_size: NA
v_call: TRBV30
j_call: TRBJ1-6
cdr3_length: 14
cdr3_aa: CAWSMGGQDSPLHF
cdr3_nt: TGTGCCTGGAGTATGGGAGGTCAGGATTCACCCCTCCACTTT

d_call: NA
clone_size: NA
v_call: TRBV7-2
j_call: TRBJ2-1
cdr3_length: 17
cdr3_aa: CASSLGPLASTYNEQFF
cdr3_nt: TGTGCCAGCAGCTTAGGGCCCTTAGCGAGTACCTACAATGAGCAGTTCTTC

d_call: TRBD1
clone_size: NA
v_call: TRBV28
j_call: TRBJ1-3
cdr3_length: 17
cdr3_aa: CASSLWGQGQAGNTIYF
cdr3_nt: TGTGCCAGCAGTTTATGGGGACAGGGGCAAGCTGGAAACACCATATATTTT

d_call: NA
clone_size: NA
v_call: TRBV3-1/TRBV3-2
j_call: TRBJ1-1
cdr3_length: 14
cdr3_aa: CASSQQTENTEAFF
cdr3_nt: TGTGCCAGCAGCCAACAAACAGAGAACACTGAAGCTTTCTTT

d_call: TRBD2
clone_size: NA
v_call: TRBV5-1
j_call: TRBJ2-2
cdr3_length: 16
cdr3_aa: CASSLVIAGGTGELFF
cdr3_nt: TGCGCCAGCAGCTTGGTAATAGCGGGGGGCACCGGGGAGCTGTTTTTT

d_call: NA
clone_size: NA
v_call: TRBV18
j_call: TRBJ1-5
cdr3_length: 16
cdr3_aa: CASSPPNSRGNQPQHF
cdr3_nt: TGTGCCAGCTCACCACCGAACAGTCGAGGCAATCAGCCCCAGCATTTT

d_call: NA
clone_size: NA
v_call: TRBV12-3/TRBV12-4
j_call: TRBJ1-5
cdr3_length: 13
cdr3_aa: CASSLSGGTEGHF
cdr3_nt: TGTGCCAGCAGTTTATCGGGGGGCACCGAGGGGCATTTT

d_call: TRBD1
clone_size: NA
v_call: TRBV19
j_call: TRBJ2-5
cdr3_length: 14
cdr3_aa: CASSPGQGPETQYF
cdr3_nt: TGTGCCAGTAGCCCCGGACAGGGTCCGGAGACCCAGTACTTC

d_call: NA
clone_size: NA
v_call: TRBV15
j_call: TRBJ1-4
cdr3_length: 17
cdr3_aa: CATSKTGHTTWAEKLFF
cdr3_nt: TGTGCCACCAGCAAAACGGGACACACGACCTGGGCAGAAAAACTGTTTTTT